This paragraph covers one TCR beta chain sequence. This sample is drawn from a study of blood T cell repertoires in COVID-19. Overall study: Samples taken during acute and convalescent COVID-19 were collected in the United States, Italy and Spain. Sample material is recorded as cDNA or gDNA derived from T cells, B-cell-depleted T cells, or PBMCs.

The length of the CDR3 is 16 residues. The V segment lost 4 bases and the J segment 3 bases; nucleotides outside the gene matches: 6. From germline, CDR1 is SEHNR and CDR2 FQNEAQ (reference sequence). Authors' processing steps: Reference gene primer amplification yielded estimated nucleated cell counts. The data were produced by immunoSEQ multiplex PCR, yet TCRdb's version contains in-frame clones alone and is incomplete. V and J calls plus clone size are reproduced from that table; the DNA served to infer D and trimming. The sample gives roughly 250,000 clones, around 81% of which show up once; around 6.5% is in the top ten.

The chain employs TRBV7-9 and TRBJ2-3; 11 bases are a match to TRBD2. The sequence was collected from a woman aged 55-69 years with active or convalescent COVID-19. Sequenced material: peripheral blood. Written as DNA, the CDR3 is TGTGCCAGCAGCTCCTTAGCGGGAGGGCTAACAGATACGCAGTATTTT. Its translation is CASSSLAGGLTDTQYF.